A single sample gave rise to the 8 T cell receptor beta chains below, sequenced in a study of human T cells and chemical hapten exposure (dated by TCRdb to about 2021). Receptor libraries were prepared by RACE. Sequencing used a NextSeq 500. TCRdb trimmed the raw reads at Q25, called clones with MiXCR and kept productive beta chains. Records with the same CDR3 protein are collapsed into one entry carrying the most frequent genes and DNA. The sample table contains tens of thousands of distinct CDR3 sequences; only one count was recorded for roughly 9.9% of them. The ten top clones hold around 14% of the sample. The time point label for this specimen denotes: pre-sensitization, week 0. In the paper's terms, the treatment or condition label means: therapeutic diphenylcyclopropenone sensitization with weekly scalp DPC. Sequences were derived from whole blood, sampled in connection with sensitization to the hapten diphenylcyclopropenone (DPC). The receptor source for this set is a woman between 40 and 55 years old with alopecia areata. Some clones in this sample may be carry-over from other donors' samples.

The table lists this clonotype with a few counts. V is TRBV11-2 and J is TRBJ2-5, with a weak D call TRBD1 (6 bases). The CDR3 has 15 residues. Germline CDR1 reads SGHAT; CDR2 reads FQNNGV. V lost 5 bases, J lost 0 bases, and 13 bases lay in between. In DNA form, the CDR3 reads TGTGCCAGCAGCCGGACAGCCATGTACCAAGAGACCCAGTACTTC. This gives the protein CASSRTAMYQETQYF.

The chain joins TRBV20-1 to TRBJ2-1; 7 positions agree with TRBD1. The germline gives CDR1 DFQATT, CDR2 SNEGSKA (reference sequence). There are 14 residues in the CDR3. J was trimmed by 7 bases and V by 1 base; bases with no gene match: 7. The CDR3 coding sequence is TGCAGTGCTAGAGGCCCGAGGGGGCTAAATGAGCAGTTCTTC. This sequence encodes CSARGPRGLNEQFF.

This clonotype was detected many times. The J gene is TRBJ1-4, the V gene TRBV12-3 or TRBV12-4, with D hard to call. The CDR3 sequence is 12 residues long. V was shortened by 2 bases and J by 7 bases, with 5 bases between the two germline ends. CDR3 bases: TGTGCCAGCAGTTTAATGGGTGAAAAACTGTTTTTT. It yields the protein CASSLMGEKLFF.

The rearrangement links TRBV11-2 to TRBJ2-7; possibly TRBD1 for D (5 bases). Germline V gives CDR1 SGHAT, CDR2 FQNNGV. V lost 7 bases and J 1 base, leaving 17 bases between the germline ends. The CDR3 sequence is 15 residues long. The CDR3 DNA follows: TGTGCCAGCACCCTTTCCCCGACAGATTCCTACGAGCAGTACTTC. This gives the protein CASTLSPTDSYEQYF. Full variable domain (outside the CDR3, taken from reference TRBV11-2 and TRBJ2-7): EAGVAQSPRYKIIEKRQSVAFWCNPISGHATLYWYQQILGQGPKLLIQFQNNGVVDDSQLPKDRFSAERLKGVDSTLKIQPAKLEDSAVYLCASTLSPTDSYEQYFGPGTRLTVT.

There are many counts of this clonotype. The gene calls are TRBV28 and TRBJ2-1; D is perhaps TRBD1 (6 bases). This CDR3 has 16 amino acids. V was shortened by 6 bases and J by 5 bases, with 20 bases between the two germline ends. Germline CDR1 is MDHEN and CDR2 is SYDVKM. The DNA for the CDR3 is TGTGCCAGCAGAAAGCCCGGGACATCCCACGACAATGAGCAGTTCTTC. This translates into CASRKPGTSHDNEQFF. The whole variable domain, remainder taken from reference TRBV28 and TRBJ2-1, is DVKVTQSSRYLVKRTGEKVFLECVQDMDHENMFWYRQDPGLGLRLIYFSYDVKMKEKGDIPEGYSVSREKKERFSLILESASTNQTSMYLCASRKPGTSHDNEQFFGPGTRLTVL.

This clonotype was observed at least ten times. This chain uses TRBV13 with TRBJ1-1; a weak D match, TRBD1 (5 bases). Looked up from germline, CDR1 is PRHDT and CDR2 is FYEKMQ (reference sequence). V dropped 3 bases and J dropped 6 bases, with 11 bases sitting between them. This CDR3 comprises 13 residues. The CDR3 spells CASSFGTPAEAFF. In DNA form, the CDR3 reads TGTGCCAGCAGCTTCGGGACTCCGGCTGAAGCTTTCTTT.

This clonotype appeared a few times. This chain connects TRBV28 to TRBJ2-3; D gene ambiguous. V was pared by 5 bases and J by 2 bases, with 11 bases between. From germline, CDR1 is MDHEN and CDR2 SYDVKM. This CDR3 spans 14 amino acids. The CDR3 coding sequence is TGTGCCAGCAGTCGGATAGAACTCACAGATACGCAGTATTTT. Amino acids: CASSRIELTDTQYF.

This clonotype was found many times. The rearrangement uses TRBV29-1 and TRBJ2-1; D might be TRBD2 (6 bases). This CDR3 spans 14 amino acids. Germline V gene sequence: CDR1 SQVTM, CDR2 ANQGSEA. Trimming took off 6 bases at V and 9 bases at J, with 21 bases between the two ends. CDR3 DNA: TGCAGCGTATTCACGCGAGCGGGCCAAAGTGAGCAGTTCTTC. Amino acids: CSVFTRAGQSEQFF.